The T cell receptor beta chain under discussion was sequenced for a study of early T cells in non-severe SARS-CoV-2 infection. Looking at the study overall: Unpaired chains resulted from sequencing bulk RNA of unsorted whole blood. Whole-study results and caveats: VDJdb matching, biased toward anti-spike CD8 responses, missed private and CD4 specificities.

This clonotype was counted at least ten times. The antigen remains undetermined. In the library, individual cDNA molecules carried attached unique molecular identifiers. TCRdb used MiXCR to reprocess the 5' RACE reads, holding one entry per CDR3 protein. The sample consists of just over 80,000 distinct CDR3 sequences, roughly an eighth of them appearing once. Per germline, CDR1 DFQATT and CDR2 SNEGSKA (reference sequence). CDR3 length: 14 residues. V was pared by 4 bases and J by 0 bases, with 10 bases between. What was sequenced was whole blood. This TCR derives from an adult who was a healthcare worker with PCR-confirmed SARS-CoV-2 infection or an uninfected control (not recorded which). The chain is built from TRBV20-1 and TRBJ1-3; D remains unclear. CDR3 sequence (DNA): TGCAGTGCTAACCAGGTCCTCTCTGGAAACACCATATATTTT. Translation gives CSANQVLSGNTIYF.